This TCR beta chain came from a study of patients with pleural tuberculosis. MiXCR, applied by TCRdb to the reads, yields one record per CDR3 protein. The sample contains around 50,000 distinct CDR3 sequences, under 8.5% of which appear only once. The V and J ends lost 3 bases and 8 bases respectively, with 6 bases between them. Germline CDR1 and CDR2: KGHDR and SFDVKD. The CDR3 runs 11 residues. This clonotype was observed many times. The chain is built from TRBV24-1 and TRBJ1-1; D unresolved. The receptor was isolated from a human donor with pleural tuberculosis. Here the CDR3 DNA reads TGTGCCACCAGTGATAACAGCGAAGCTTTCTTT. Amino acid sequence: CATSDNSEAFF.